A selection of T cell receptor beta chains follows, all from one sample in a study of T cell responses to AZD1222 COVID-19 vaccine. Sequencing was performed with immunoSEQ multiplex PCR; in TCRdb, only in-frame clones are kept and a portion is missing. In the table there are some 160,000 clones, 80% to 95% of which are singletons. The sample consisted of peripheral blood, taken on day 0 of AZD1222 vaccination. The receptors originated from an adult in good health. Both conserved end residues are part of each CDR3. D genes are given only for firm matches. Some rows have no size entry. The others give once, few or many, or a class for an expanded clone.

size	V	J	D	CDR3	DNA
.	TRBV10-3	TRBJ1-5	TRBD1	CAISGEGAAQPQHF	TGTGCCATCAGTGGTGAGGGGGCAGCGCAGCCCCAGCATTTT
.	TRBV18	TRBJ2-5	TRBD1	CASSRAGGSETQYF	TGTGCCAGCTCACGGGCAGGGGGCAGTGAGACCCAGTACTTC
.	TRBV18	TRBJ1-2	TRBD1	CASSPPYQGANYGYTF	TGTGCCAGCTCACCACCTTATCAGGGGGCGAACTATGGCTACACCTTC
.	TRBV19	TRBJ1-1	.	CASSIEKMGENTEAFF	TGTGCCAGTAGTATAGAAAAGATGGGTGAGAACACTGAAGCTTTCTTT
.	TRBV6-1	TRBJ1-5	TRBD1	CASSEQTWTGIKPQHF	TGTGCCAGCAGTGAACAGACATGGACAGGGATCAAGCCCCAGCATTTT
once	TRBV7-3	TRBJ1-2	TRBD1	CASSPDRNYGYTF	TGTGCCAGCAGCCCGGACAGGAACTATGGCTACACCTTC
.	TRBV29-1	TRBJ1-1	TRBD1	CSAMDRGNTEAFF	TGCAGCGCCATGGACAGGGGTAACACTGAAGCTTTCTTT
.	TRBV6-1	TRBJ1-1	.	CASSDDSMNTEAFF	TGTGCCAGCAGTGACGACAGCATGAACACTGAAGCTTTCTTT
.	TRBV2	TRBJ2-2	TRBD1	CASLPDRLGELFF	TGTGCCAGCTTACCGGACAGGCTCGGGGAGCTGTTTTTT
.	TRBV19	TRBJ1-4	TRBD1	CASSPTGTNEKLFF	TGTGCCAGTAGCCCGACAGGGACTAATGAAAAACTGTTTTTT
few	TRBV12-3/TRBV12-4	TRBJ2-1	.	CASSFLIDRQFF	TGTGCCAGCAGTTTCCTCATAGACAGGCAGTTCTTC
.	TRBV4-1	TRBJ1-5	.	CASSQDIAPTWPQHF	TGCGCCAGCAGCCAAGATATAGCGCCCACTTGGCCCCAGCATTTT
.	TRBV20-1	TRBJ1-2	.	CSASPLGLGGYTF	TGCAGTGCTAGTCCCTTGGGTCTAGGGGGCTACACCTTC
.	TRBV12-5	TRBJ2-2	.	CASGPTLGRGTNTGELFF	TGTGCTAGTGGTCCTACCCTCGGTAGGGGAACGAACACCGGGGAGCTGTTTTTT
.	TRBV5-1	TRBJ1-3	.	CASSLGGEVGNTIYF	TGCGCCAGCAGCTTGGGAGGGGAAGTTGGAAACACCATATATTTT
.	TRBV27	TRBJ1-5	.	CASSLSRGHVDNQPQHF	TGTGCCAGCAGTTTATCCCGGGGACACGTAGACAATCAGCCCCAGCATTTT
.	TRBV18	TRBJ1-1	.	CASSPLPGGTEAFF	TGTGCCAGCTCACCGTTGCCAGGAGGCACTGAAGCTTTCTTT
.	TRBV6-5	TRBJ1-3	TRBD1	CASSQDRAPGNTIYF	TGTGCCAGCAGCCAGGACAGGGCTCCTGGAAACACCATATATTTT
.	TRBV4-1	TRBJ2-7	TRBD1	CASSQGQGPLYEQYF	TGCGCCAGCAGCCAGGGACAGGGACCTCTCTACGAGCAGTACTTC
few	TRBV18	TRBJ1-1	.	CASSRSGTPVTEAFF	TGTGCCAGCTCACGGTCTGGGACGCCAGTCACTGAAGCTTTCTTT
.	TRBV4-1	TRBJ2-1	.	CASSQGQLNEQFF	TGCGCCAGCAGCCAAGGACAACTTAATGAGCAGTTCTTC
.	TRBV5-1	TRBJ2-7	TRBD2	CASRSWSSGTYEQYF	TGCGCCAGCAGGTCTTGGTCTAGCGGAACCTACGAGCAGTACTTC
.	TRBV6-5	TRBJ2-7	.	CASGSGGSYEQYF	TGTGCCAGCGGGTCCGGGGGCTCCTACGAGCAGTACTTC
.	TRBV16	TRBJ1-1	.	CASSQSNGNTEAFF	TGTGCCAGCAGCCAATCGAACGGGAACACTGAAGCTTTCTTT
.	TRBV7-2	TRBJ2-7	.	CASSPLSIPGYEQYF	TGTGCCAGCAGCCCTCTATCCATACCGGGCTACGAGCAGTACTTC
.	TRBV4-1	TRBJ2-7	TRBD1	CASSQEDRAYHEQYF	TGCGCCAGCAGCCAAGAAGACAGGGCTTACCACGAGCAGTACTTC
.	TRBV4-1	TRBJ2-7	TRBD2	CASSPRRSGGALEQYF	TGCGCCAGCAGCCCGCGACGGAGCGGGGGGGCCTTGGAGCAGTACTTC
few	TRBV4-3	TRBJ1-6	.	CASSQDPGRINSPLHF	TGCGCCAGCAGCCAAGATCCGGGCAGGATTAATTCACCCCTCCACTTT
.	TRBV4-1	TRBJ1-5	.	CASSQGGVINQPQHF	TGCGCCAGCAGCCAGGGAGGGGTCATCAATCAGCCCCAGCATTTT
few	TRBV6-5	TRBJ2-7	.	CASSSFTGTPYEQYF	TGTGCCAGCAGTTCCTTCACCGGGACACCCTACGAGCAGTACTTC
.	TRBV29-1	TRBJ2-7	TRBD1	CSVAPTGVASEQYF	TGCAGCGTTGCCCCGACAGGGGTAGCGTCTGAGCAGTACTTC
once	TRBV29-1	TRBJ1-2	.	CSVDPGGLGYTF	TGCAGCGTGGACCCAGGAGGGTTGGGCTACACCTTC
once	TRBV6-6	TRBJ2-5	TRBD1	CASSRPGQGETQYF	TGTGCCAGCAGTCGCCCGGGACAGGGAGAGACCCAGTACTTC
.	TRBV29-1	TRBJ2-1	.	CSVVGPTTKFF	TGCAGCGTTGTGGGGCCGACTACTAAGTTCTTC
.	TRBV4-3	TRBJ1-4	.	CASSRQGRRSEKLFF	TGCGCCAGCAGTCGGCAGGGGCGCCGGAGTGAAAAACTGTTTTTT
.	TRBV5-6	TRBJ2-7	TRBD1	CASSLGQGLQEQYF	TGTGCCAGCAGCTTGGGACAGGGTTTGCAAGAGCAGTACTTC
.	TRBV19	TRBJ2-3	.	CASSPLGTDTQYF	TGTGCCAGTAGCCCCCTTGGCACAGATACGCAGTATTTT
.	TRBV14	TRBJ2-1	.	CASSQDPGGRRNEQFF	TGTGCCAGCAGCCAAGATCCCGGGGGGCGGAGGAATGAGCAGTTCTTC
.	TRBV5-5	TRBJ1-5	.	CASSLVTNQPQHF	TGTGCCAGCAGCTTGGTCACGAATCAGCCCCAGCATTTT
.	TRBV5-1	TRBJ2-3	.	CASSAALDTQYF	TGCGCCAGCAGTGCCGCCCTAGATACGCAGTATTTT
.	TRBV6-1	TRBJ1-1	.	CASSEQAGVNTEAFF	TGTGCCAGCAGTGAACAGGCAGGTGTGAACACTGAAGCTTTCTTT
.	TRBV7-3	TRBJ2-1	TRBD2	CASSLTLAGYNEQFF	TGTGCCAGCAGCTTAACGCTAGCGGGTTACAATGAGCAGTTCTTC
once	TRBV30	TRBJ2-7	.	CAWSSSYEQYF	TGTGCCTGGAGCTCCTCCTACGAGCAGTACTTC
once	TRBV9	TRBJ1-2	TRBD1	CASSPTGNYGYTF	TGTGCCAGCAGCCCGACAGGGAACTATGGCTACACCTTC
.	TRBV18	TRBJ2-1	TRBD2	CASSPRISGNNEQFF	TGTGCCAGCTCACCGCGGATTAGCGGGAATAATGAGCAGTTCTTC